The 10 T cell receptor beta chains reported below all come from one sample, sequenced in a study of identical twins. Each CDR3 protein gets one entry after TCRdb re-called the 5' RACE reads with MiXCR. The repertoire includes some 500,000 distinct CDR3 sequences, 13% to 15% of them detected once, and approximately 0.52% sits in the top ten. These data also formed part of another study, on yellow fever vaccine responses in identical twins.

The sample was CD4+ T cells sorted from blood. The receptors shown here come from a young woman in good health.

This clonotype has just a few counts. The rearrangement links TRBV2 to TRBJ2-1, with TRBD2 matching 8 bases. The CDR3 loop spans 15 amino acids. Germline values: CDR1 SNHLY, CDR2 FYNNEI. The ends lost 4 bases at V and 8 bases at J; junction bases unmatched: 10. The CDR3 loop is CASSGRAGGRHEQFF. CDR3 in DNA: TGTGCCAGCAGTGGTAGGGCGGGGGGCCGGCATGAGCAGTTCTTC.

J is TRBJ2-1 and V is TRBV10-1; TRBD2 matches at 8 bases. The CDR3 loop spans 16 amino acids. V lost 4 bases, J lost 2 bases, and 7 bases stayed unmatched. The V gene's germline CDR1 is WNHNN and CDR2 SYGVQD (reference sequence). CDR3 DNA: TGCGCCAGCAGTGGGCTGCCGGGACTAGCCTACAATGAGCAGTTCTTC. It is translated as CASSGLPGLAYNEQFF.

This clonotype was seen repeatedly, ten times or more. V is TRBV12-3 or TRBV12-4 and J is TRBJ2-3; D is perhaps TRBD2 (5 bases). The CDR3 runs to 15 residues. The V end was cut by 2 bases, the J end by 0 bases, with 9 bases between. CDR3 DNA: TGTGCCAGCAGTTTATTGGCTAGCAGCACAGATACGCAGTATTTT. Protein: CASSLLASSTDTQYF.

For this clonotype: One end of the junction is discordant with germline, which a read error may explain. The CDR3 nucleotides read TGTGCCAGCACGAAGCACTTAGGGGGGGCCCCCTACGATGAGCAGTTCTTC. Translation gives CASTKHLGGAPYDEQFF. V gene TRBV6-1 combines with J gene TRBJ2-1; D is perhaps TRBD2 (7 bases). CDR1 and CDR2 (germline): MNHNS, SASEGT. The CDR3 runs 17 residues.

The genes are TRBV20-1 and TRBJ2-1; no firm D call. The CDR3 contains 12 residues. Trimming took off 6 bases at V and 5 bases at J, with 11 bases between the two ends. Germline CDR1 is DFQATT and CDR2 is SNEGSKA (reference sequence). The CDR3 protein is CSALNVNNEQFF. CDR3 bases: TGCAGTGCCCTTAACGTTAACAATGAGCAGTTCTTC.

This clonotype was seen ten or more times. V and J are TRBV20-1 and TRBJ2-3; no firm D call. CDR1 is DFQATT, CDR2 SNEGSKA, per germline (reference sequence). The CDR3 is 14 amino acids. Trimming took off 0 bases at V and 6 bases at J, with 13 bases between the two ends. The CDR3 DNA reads TGCAGTGCTAGAGATCTAAGATCAGCGGATACGCAGTATTTT. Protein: CSARDLRSADTQYF.

The CDR3 sequence: CASSRGLAGTGRKETQYF. The CDR3 bases are TGTGCCAGCAGTCGCGGACTAGCGGGAACGGGAAGGAAGGAGACCCAGTACTTC. This chain uses TRBV28 with TRBJ2-5, with 12 nucleotides matching TRBD2. Trimming removed 5 bases from V and 5 bases from J; junction bases left unmatched: 15. Per the germline V gene, CDR1 is MDHEN and CDR2 is SYDVKM. This CDR3 contains 18 residues.

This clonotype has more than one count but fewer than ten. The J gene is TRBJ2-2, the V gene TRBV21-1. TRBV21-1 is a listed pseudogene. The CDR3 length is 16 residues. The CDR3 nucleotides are TGTGCCAGCAGCAAATCTTTACACCGGAACACCGGGGAGCTGTTTTTT. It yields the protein CASSKSLHRNTGELFF.

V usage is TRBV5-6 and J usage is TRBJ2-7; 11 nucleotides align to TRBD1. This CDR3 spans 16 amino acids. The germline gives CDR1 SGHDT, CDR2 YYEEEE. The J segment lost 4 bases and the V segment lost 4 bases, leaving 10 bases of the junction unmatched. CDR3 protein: CASSPQSGDRGYEQYF. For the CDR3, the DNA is TGTGCCAGCAGCCCCCAGTCCGGGGACAGGGGGTACGAGCAGTACTTC.

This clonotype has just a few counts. CDR3 sequence: CASSLEANYNEQFF. CDR3 nucleotide sequence: TGTGCCAGCAGCTTGGAGGCGAATTACAATGAGCAGTTCTTC. The chain combines TRBV5-4 with TRBJ2-1; D call uncertain. V lost 0 bases to trimming and J lost 4 bases, with 8 bases between them. The CDR3 totals 14 residues. The germline V gene has CDR1 SGHNT and CDR2 YYREEE (reference sequence).